This T cell receptor (beta chain) was observed in a study of post-analysis software for immune sequencing data. Background on the study: Relapsing-remitting, secondary progressive and progressive-relapsing forms made up the multiple sclerosis disease courses. Study-wide results and limits: Samples from one preparation batch, clustered by F measure, grouped strongly together. Among multiple sclerosis patients, normalized Chao1 diversity was significantly below that of controls. Relative to controls, patients had 4 or 5 TRBV segments at higher frequency, with TRBV5-6, TRBV5-1 and TRBV20-1 among these.

Unique molecular identifiers had been added to the TCR beta cDNA libraries. Once about 0.9 to 11 million T cells were used, hundreds of thousands of cDNA molecules resulted. TCRdb fed the PCR reads into MiXCR, producing one record per CDR3 protein. The sample records 700,000 to 800,000 distinct CDR3 sequences, roughly 30% being singletons. Trimming cost V 6 bases and J 1 base, with 6 bases left between them. This CDR3 region has 12 residues. Worth noting for this clonotype: Its target is unknown.

V and J are TRBV12-3 or TRBV12-4 and TRBJ1-1, with D uncertain. The clonotype comes from a girl aged 5-17 years with multiple sclerosis. Sequenced sample: blood. The CDR3 is CASSLWNTEAFF. CDR3 in DNA: TGTGCCAGCAGCCTGTGGAACACTGAAGCTTTCTTT.